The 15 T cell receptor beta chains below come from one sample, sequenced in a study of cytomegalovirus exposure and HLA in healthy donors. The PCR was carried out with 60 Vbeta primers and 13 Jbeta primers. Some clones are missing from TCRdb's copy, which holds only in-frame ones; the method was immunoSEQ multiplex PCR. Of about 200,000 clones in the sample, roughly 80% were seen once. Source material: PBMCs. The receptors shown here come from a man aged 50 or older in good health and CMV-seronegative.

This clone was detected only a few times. CDR3 loop: CASSTMTGVGYTF. DNA of the CDR3: TGTGCCAGCAGCACCATGACAGGGGTAGGCTACACCTTC. This chain connects TRBV28 to TRBJ1-2; the match to TRBD1 covers 8 bases. CDR3 length equals 13 residues. Germline CDR1 reads MDHEN; CDR2 reads SYDVKM. Trimming removed 6 bases from V and 8 bases from J; junction bases left unmatched: 8.

CDR3 DNA: TGTGCCAGCAGCTTAGGGCGGAGCACCGGGGAGCTGTTTTTT. Amino acid sequence: CASSLGRSTGELFF. The chain recombines TRBV7-4 with TRBJ2-2, with D hard to call. Germline values: CDR1 SGHVT, CDR2 SQSDAQ. V dropped 1 base and J dropped 4 bases, with 7 bases sitting between them. This CDR3 comprises 14 residues.

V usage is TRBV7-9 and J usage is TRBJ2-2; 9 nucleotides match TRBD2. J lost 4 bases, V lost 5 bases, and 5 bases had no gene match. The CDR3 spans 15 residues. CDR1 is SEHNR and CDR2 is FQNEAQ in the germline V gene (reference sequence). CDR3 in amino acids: CASSRSGSPTGELFF. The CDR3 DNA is TGTGCCAGCAGCCGTAGCGGGAGTCCCACCGGGGAGCTGTTTTTT.

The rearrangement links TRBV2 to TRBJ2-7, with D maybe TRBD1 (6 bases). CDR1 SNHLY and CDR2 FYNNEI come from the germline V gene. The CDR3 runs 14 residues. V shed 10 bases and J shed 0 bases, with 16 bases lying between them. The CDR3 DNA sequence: TGTGCCACCGTCCTGACAGGAGTCTCCTACGAGCAGTACTTC. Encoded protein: CATVLTGVSYEQYF.

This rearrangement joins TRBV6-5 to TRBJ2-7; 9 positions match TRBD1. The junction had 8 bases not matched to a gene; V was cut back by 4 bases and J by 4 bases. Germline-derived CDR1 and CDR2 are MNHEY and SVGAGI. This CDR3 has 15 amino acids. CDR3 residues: CASSSPTGGGYEQYF. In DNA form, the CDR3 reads TGTGCCAGCAGTTCTCCGACAGGGGGAGGGTACGAGCAGTACTTC.

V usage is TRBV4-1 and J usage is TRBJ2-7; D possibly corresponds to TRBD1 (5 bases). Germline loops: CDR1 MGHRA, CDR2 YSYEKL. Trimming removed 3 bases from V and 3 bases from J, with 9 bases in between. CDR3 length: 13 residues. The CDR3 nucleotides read TGCGCCAGCAGCCACACGACAGACTACGAGCAGTACTTC. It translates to CASSHTTDYEQYF.

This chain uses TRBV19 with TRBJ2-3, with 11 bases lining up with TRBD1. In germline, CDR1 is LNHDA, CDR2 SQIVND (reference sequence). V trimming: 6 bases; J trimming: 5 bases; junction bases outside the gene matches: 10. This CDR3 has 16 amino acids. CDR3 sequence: CASSQPGTGGVDTQYF. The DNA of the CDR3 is TGTGCCAGTAGCCAACCCGGGACAGGGGGTGTAGATACGCAGTATTTT.

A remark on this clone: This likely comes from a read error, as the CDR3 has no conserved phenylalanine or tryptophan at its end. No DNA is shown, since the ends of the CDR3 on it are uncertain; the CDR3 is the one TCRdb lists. CDR3 sequence reads: CATSRLAGGKDL. The V call is TRBV28, the J call TRBJ2-7; the D call TRBD2 from the table was never checked on the DNA. The CDR3 is 12 amino acids in total, end residues counted. Germline assignment: CDR1 MDHEN and CDR2 SYDVKM.

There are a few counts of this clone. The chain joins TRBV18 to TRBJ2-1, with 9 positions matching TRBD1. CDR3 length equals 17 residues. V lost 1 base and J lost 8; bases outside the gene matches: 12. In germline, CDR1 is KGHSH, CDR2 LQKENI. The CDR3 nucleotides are TGTGCCAGCTCACCACTAGTTTTAACAGGGGGCATGGATGAGCAGTTCTTC. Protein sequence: CASSPLVLTGGMDEQFF.

In nucleotides, the CDR3 is TGTGCCAGCAGCTCCACAGGGGGCAGAAGCAATCAGCCCCAGCATTTT. It is translated as CASSSTGGRSNQPQHF. V and J are TRBV2 and TRBJ1-5; TRBD1 agrees at 9 bases. The germline V gene encodes CDR1 SNHLY and CDR2 FYNNEI. Germline trimming cut 6 bases from V and 1 base from J; bases unmatched to any gene: 7. This CDR3 has 16 residues.

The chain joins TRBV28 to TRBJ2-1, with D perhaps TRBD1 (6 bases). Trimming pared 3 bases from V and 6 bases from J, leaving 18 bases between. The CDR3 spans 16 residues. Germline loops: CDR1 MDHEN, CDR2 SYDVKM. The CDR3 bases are TGTGCCAGCAGTTTTTTTGGCCAGGGGATGGCCAATGAGCAGTTCTTC. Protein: CASSFFGQGMANEQFF.

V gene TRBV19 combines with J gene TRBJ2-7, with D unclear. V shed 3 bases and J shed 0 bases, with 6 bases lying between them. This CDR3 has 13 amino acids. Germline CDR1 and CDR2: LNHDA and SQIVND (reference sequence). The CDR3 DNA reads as TGTGCCAGTAGTATGGGCAGCTCCTACGAGCAGTACTTC. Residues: CASSMGSSYEQYF.

CDR3 protein: CASSVTGGANTGELFF. The CDR3 DNA reads as TGTGCCAGCAGCGTAACAGGGGGCGCGAACACCGGGGAGCTGTTTTTT. V is TRBV5-8 and J is TRBJ2-2; 9 bases are shared with TRBD1. CDR1 and CDR2 from the germline V gene are SGHTS and YDEGEE. The CDR3 is made up of 16 amino acids. V gave up 4 bases and J gave up 0 bases; unmatched junction bases: 4.

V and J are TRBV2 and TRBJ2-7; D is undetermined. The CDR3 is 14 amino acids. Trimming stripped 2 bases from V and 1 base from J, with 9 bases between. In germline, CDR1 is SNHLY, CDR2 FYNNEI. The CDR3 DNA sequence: TGTGCCAGCAGTGAAAGAGAACAGTCCTACGAGCAGTACTTC. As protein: CASSEREQSYEQYF.

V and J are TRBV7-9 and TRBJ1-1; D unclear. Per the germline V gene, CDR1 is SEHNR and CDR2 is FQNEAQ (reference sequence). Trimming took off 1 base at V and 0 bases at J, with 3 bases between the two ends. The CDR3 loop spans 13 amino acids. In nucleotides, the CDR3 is TGTGCCAGCAGCTTAGTCGTGAACACTGAAGCTTTCTTT. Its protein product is CASSLVVNTEAFF.